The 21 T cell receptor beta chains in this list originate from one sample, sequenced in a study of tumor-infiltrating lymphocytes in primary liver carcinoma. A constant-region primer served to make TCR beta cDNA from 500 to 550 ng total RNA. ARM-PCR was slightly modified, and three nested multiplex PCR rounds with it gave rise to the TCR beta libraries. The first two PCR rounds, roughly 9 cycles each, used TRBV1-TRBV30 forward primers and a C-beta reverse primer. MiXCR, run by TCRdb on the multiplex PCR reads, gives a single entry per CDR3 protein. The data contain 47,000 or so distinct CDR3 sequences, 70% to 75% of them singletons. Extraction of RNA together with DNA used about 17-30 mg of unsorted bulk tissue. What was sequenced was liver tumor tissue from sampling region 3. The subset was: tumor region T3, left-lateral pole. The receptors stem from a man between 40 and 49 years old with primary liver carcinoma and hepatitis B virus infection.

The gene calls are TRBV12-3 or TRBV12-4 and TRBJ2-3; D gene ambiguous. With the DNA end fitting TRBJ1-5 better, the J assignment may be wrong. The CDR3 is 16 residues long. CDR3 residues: CASGSFSPPTGDTQHF. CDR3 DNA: TGTGCCAGCGGTTCCTTTTCCCCACCTACTGGAGATACGCAGCATTTT.

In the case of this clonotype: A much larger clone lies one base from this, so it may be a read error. The CDR3 loop is CATKAGTGGNVQYF. The CDR3 DNA reads TGTGCCACCAAAGCCGGGACAGGGGGCAACGTGCAGTACTTC. This chain joins TRBV2 and TRBJ2-7; 12 nucleotides match TRBD1. Germline trimming cut 10 bases from V and 9 bases from J; bases unmatched to any gene: 13. Germline V lookup: CDR1 SNHLY, CDR2 FYNNEI. The CDR3 is 14 residues long.

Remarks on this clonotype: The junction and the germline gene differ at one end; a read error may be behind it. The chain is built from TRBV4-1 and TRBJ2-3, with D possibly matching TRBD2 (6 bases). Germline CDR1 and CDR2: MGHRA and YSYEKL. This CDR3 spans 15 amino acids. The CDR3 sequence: CASSQEASVTDTQYF. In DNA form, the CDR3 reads TGCGCAAGCAGTCAAGAGGCTAGCGTCACAGATACGCAGTATTTT.

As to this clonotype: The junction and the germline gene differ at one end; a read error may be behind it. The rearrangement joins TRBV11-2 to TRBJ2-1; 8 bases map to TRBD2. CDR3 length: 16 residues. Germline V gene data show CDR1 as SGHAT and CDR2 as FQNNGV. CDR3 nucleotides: TGTACCAGCAGCTTGGATATCGGACTAGCCACGGGTGAGCAGTCCTTC. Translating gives CTSSLDIGLATGEQSF.

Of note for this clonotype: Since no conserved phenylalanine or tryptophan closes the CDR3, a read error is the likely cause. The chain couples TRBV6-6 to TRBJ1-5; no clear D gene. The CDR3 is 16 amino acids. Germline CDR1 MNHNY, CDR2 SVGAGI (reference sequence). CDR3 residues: CASSYRVGYSNKPQHS. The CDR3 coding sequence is TGTGCCAGCAGTTACCGAGTAGGGTATAGCAATAAGCCCCAGCATTCT.

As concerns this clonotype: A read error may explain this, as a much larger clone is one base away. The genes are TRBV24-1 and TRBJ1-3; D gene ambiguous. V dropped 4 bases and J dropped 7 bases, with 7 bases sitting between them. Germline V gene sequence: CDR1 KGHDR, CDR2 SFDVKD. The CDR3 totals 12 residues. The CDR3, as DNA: TGTGCCACCAGTGAAAAGGATAACACCATATATTTT. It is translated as CATSEKDNTIYF.

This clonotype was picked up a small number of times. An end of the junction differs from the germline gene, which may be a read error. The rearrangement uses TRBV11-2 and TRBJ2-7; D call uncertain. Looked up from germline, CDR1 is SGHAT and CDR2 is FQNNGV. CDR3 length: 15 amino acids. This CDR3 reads CTSNLSVGISYEQYF. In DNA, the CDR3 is TGTACCAGTAACCTATCTGTGGGAATATCCTACGAGCAGTACTTC.

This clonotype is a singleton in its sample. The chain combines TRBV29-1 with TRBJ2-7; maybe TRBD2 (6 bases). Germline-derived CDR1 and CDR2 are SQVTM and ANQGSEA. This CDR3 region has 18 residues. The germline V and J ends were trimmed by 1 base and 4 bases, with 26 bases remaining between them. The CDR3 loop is CSVEGPREERRSLYEQYF. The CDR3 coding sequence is TGCAGCGTTGAAGGCCCGAGGGAGGAGAGGCGAAGCCTGTACGAGCAGTACTTC.

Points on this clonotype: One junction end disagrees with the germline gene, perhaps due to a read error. The CDR3 loop is CATSSTYDLAGNEQFF. The CDR3 coding sequence is TGTGCCACCAGTTCCACATATGACCTAGCGGGGAATGAACAGTTCTTC. The V gene is TRBV6-6, the J gene TRBJ2-1; 9 positions match TRBD2. Germline V lookup: CDR1 MNHNY, CDR2 SVGAGI (reference sequence). The CDR3 sequence is 16 residues long.

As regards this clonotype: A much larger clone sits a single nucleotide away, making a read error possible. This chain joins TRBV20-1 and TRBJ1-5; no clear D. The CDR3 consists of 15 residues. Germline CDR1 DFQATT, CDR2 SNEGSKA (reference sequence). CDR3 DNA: TGCGGTGCTATCCGGGCCTCTAATAGCAATCAGCCCCAGCATTTT. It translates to CGAIRASNSNQPQHF.

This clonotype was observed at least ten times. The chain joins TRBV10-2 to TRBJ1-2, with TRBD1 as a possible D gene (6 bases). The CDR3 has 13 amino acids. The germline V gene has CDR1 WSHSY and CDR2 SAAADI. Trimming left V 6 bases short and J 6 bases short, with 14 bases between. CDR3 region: CASRKDSGNGYTF. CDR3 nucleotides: TGCGCCAGCAGGAAGGACAGTGGGAATGGCTACACCTTC.

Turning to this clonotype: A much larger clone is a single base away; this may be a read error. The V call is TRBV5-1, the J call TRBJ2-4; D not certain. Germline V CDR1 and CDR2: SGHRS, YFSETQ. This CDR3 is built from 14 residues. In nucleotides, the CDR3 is TGCGCCAGCAGCTTTTCTGGTAGTAAAAACGTTCAGTACTTC. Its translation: CASSFSGSKNVQYF.

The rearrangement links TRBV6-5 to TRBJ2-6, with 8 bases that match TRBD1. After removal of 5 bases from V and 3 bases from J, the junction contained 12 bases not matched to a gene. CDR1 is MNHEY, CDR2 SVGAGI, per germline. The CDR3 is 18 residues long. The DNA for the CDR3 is TGTGCCAGCAGTCCTTGGACAGGGATGAAAGATGGGGCCAACGTCCTGACTTTC. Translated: CASSPWTGMKDGANVLTF.

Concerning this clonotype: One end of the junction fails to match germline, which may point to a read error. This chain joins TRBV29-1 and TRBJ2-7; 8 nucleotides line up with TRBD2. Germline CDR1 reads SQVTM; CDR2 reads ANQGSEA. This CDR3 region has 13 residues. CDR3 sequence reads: CSVDREGTHEQYF. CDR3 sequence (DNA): TGCAGCGTGGACCGGGAGGGTACCCACGAGCAATACTTC.

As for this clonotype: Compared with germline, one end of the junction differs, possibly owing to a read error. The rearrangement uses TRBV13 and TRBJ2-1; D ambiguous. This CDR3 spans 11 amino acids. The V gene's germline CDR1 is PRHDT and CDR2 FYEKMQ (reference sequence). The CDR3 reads CANSLINEQFF. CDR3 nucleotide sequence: TGTGCCAACAGCTTAATAAATGAACAGTTCTTC.

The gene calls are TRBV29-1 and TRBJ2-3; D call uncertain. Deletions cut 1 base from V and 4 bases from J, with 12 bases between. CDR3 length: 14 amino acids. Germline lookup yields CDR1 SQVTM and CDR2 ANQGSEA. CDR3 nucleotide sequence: TGCAGCGTTGAAGTGGATAGTGGGTCAGATACGCAGTATTTT. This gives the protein CSVEVDSGSDTQYF.

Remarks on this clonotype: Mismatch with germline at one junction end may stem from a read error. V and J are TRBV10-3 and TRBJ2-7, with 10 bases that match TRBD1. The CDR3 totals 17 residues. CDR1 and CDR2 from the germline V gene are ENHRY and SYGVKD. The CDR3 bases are TGTATCATCAGTGCCCTTCCCCCGGGACAGGGGTTCGGCGAGCGGTACTTC. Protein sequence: CIISALPPGQGFGERYF.

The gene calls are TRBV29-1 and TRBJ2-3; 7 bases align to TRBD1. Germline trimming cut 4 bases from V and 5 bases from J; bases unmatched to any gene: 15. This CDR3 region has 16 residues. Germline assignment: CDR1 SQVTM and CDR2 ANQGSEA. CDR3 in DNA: TGCAGCGTTGGGGGTGCGGGCGAGGGGGCACTAGATACGCAGTATTTT. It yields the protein CSVGGAGEGALDTQYF.

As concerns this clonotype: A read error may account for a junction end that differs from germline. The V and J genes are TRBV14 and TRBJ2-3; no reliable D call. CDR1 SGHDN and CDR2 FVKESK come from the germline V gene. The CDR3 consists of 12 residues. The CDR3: CASSPRTDTQYF. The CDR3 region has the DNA TGCGCCAGCAGCCCTAGAACAGATACGCAGTATTTT.

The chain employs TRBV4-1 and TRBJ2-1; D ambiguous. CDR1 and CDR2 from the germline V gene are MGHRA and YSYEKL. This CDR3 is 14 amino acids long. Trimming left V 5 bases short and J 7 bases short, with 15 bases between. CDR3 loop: CASSSLESENEQFF. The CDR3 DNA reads TGCGCCAGCAGCTCCCTAGAGTCGGAGAATGAGCAGTTCTTC.

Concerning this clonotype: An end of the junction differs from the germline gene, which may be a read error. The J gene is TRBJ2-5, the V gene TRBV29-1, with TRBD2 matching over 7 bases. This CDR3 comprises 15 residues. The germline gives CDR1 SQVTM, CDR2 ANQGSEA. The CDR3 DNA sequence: TGCAGCGTTTGGGCGGCGGGAGTGGTCCAAGGGACCCAGTACTTC. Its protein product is CSVWAAGVVQGTQYF.